The entry that follows covers one TCR beta chain sequence. In its sample, this clonotype was seen many times. The specificity of this receptor is unknown. No much larger clone exists at a distance of one base, and base qualities are not known. The germline V gene encodes CDR1 LNHDA and CDR2 SQIVND (reference sequence). Deletion took 6 bases off V and 7 bases off J, with a span of 15 bases between the germline ends. The CDR3 runs 14 amino acids, cysteine and phenylalanine included. The CDR3 DNA has 42 bases and is translated from base 1. This entry comes from a study of early T cells in non-severe SARS-CoV-2 infection (dated by TCRdb to about 2021). Background on the whole study: Because TCR sequencing relied on bulk RNA taken from unsorted whole blood, pairing of alpha and beta chains was not possible. Broader findings and caveats from the paper: VDJdb matching was skewed toward anti-spike CD8 responses and likely underestimated virus-specific expansions by missing private and CD4 specificities.

The library was prepared using 5' RACE. Instrument on record: NextSeq 500. In the TCR library protocol, unique molecular identifiers were attached to individual cDNA molecules to correct for PCR bias and sequencing error. TCR alpha and beta chains were both sequenced, and the abundances of alpha and beta sequences in each sample were closely correlated with each other. The original methods were these. Decombinator V4 was used to perform V gene, J gene and CDR3 annotation of TCR sequences. Expanded TCRs were defined as changing significantly between any two time points under a Poisson model with p below 0.0001. TCR abundances were normalised to the total number of TCRs sequenced per sample and expressed as counts per million. TRAV1-2 paired with TRAJ12, TRAJ20 or TRAJ33 defined MAIT TCRs, while TRAV10 paired with TRAJ18 defined iNKT TCRs. A search of VDJdb, accessed on 1 November 2021, was run for TCRs annotated to CMV, EBV and SARS-CoV-2, with TCRs annotated for multiple antigens excluded. The raw public reads went through TCRdb reprocessing: fastp at Q25, MiXCR clone calling, in-frame beta chains kept. Duplicate CDR3 protein sequences are folded into a single record with the most common DNA and genes. The V and J calls here are based on TCRdb, not the publication. The sample records 43,000 or so distinct CDR3 sequences, around 3.6% of which are singletons. The ten largest clones capture less than 4% of the sample.

Set within a cohort of healthcare workers in London, UK, this nested case-control study involved weekly PCR testing of nasopharyngeal swabs along with blood sampling. Healthcare workers were recruited between 23 and 31 March 2020, during the week of the UK lockdown, and were followed weekly for up to roughly 15 weeks. The sample comprised whole blood. The chain joins TRBV19 to TRBJ2-2; no D segment can be confidently identified. This receptor was taken from an adult who was a healthcare worker with PCR-confirmed SARS-CoV-2 infection or an uninfected control (not recorded which). The nucleotide sequence is TGTGCCAGTAGGGTTGGTCCCAGAAGCGGGGAGCTGTTTTTT. Protein translation: CASRVGPRSGELFF.